This TCR beta chain is from a study of T cell changes during pregnancy in multiple sclerosis. Measured with immunoSEQ multiplex PCR; TCRdb has only the in-frame clones, and not every one. The sample has tens of thousands of clones, 90% seen once; the top ten hold 3%. The receptor comes from a female donor with multiple sclerosis, enrolled in a pregnancy study. This specimen consisted of CD8+ T cells from peripheral blood mononuclear cells, obtained before pregnancy.

The DNA for the CDR3 is TGTGCCAGCAGCGGATGGGGAGCCTCCTACGAGCAGTACTTC. It yields the protein CASSGWGASYEQYF. The chain combines TRBV7-9 with TRBJ2-7; tentatively, D is TRBD2 (5 bases). Germline values: CDR1 SEHNR, CDR2 FQNEAQ (reference sequence). Deletions cut 5 bases from V and 0 bases from J, with 11 bases between. The CDR3 sequence is 14 residues long.